This is a list of T cell receptor beta chains from one sample in a study of CD8+CD57+ T cells in acquired aplastic anemia. From the reads, TCRdb called clonotypes with MiXCR, one entry per CDR3 protein. This sample carries 200,000 or so distinct CDR3 sequences, 50% to 75% of them seen once, and the ten largest clones take 40% to 55%. Sequencing input: sorted CD4+, CD8+, or CD8+CD57+ T cells (not recorded which) from PBMCs. The receptor source for this set is a human donor with severe aplastic anemia or a healthy control (not recorded which). The CDR3 runs from the conserved cysteine through the conserved F or W. Each record gives: clone size, D gene, V gene, J gene, CDR3 protein, CDR3 DNA. D genes are given only for firm matches. Where a row states a size, it is once, few, many or the class of an expanded clone; other rows omit it.

.	.	TRBV7-3	TRBJ2-3	CASSFPNGQGTQYF	TGTGCCAGCAGCTTCCCCAATGGTCAGGGTACGCAGTATTTT
.	.	TRBV19	TRBJ2-7	CASSSGIPYEQYF	TGTGCCAGTAGTAGCGGGATCCCCTACGAGCAGTACTTC
once	TRBD1	TRBV15	TRBJ2-1	CATGQGFYNEQFF	TGTGCCACCGGACAGGGATTCTACAATGAGCAGTTCTTC
.	.	TRBV7-3	TRBJ2-7	CASSQEFASASYEQYF	TGTGCCAGCAGCCAAGAGTTCGCTAGCGCGAGCTACGAGCAGTACTTC
.	TRBD2	TRBV10-3	TRBJ2-7	CASSYGLAGVGEQYF	TGTGCCAGCAGTTACGGACTAGCGGGGGTAGGCGAGCAGTACTTC
.	TRBD1	TRBV7-9	TRBJ2-1	CASSATGFNEQFF	TGTGCCAGCAGCGCGACAGGGTTTAATGAGCAGTTCTTC
.	.	TRBV29-1	TRBJ2-7	CSVWSGGSYEQYF	TGCAGCGTGTGGTCAGGAGGGTCCTACGAGCAGTACTTC
few	.	TRBV25-1	TRBJ2-5	CASTRDLQETQYF	TGTGCCAGCACCCGGGACTTACAAGAGACCCAGTACTTC
.	.	TRBV6-1	TRBJ2-5	CASSEATGRETQYF	TGTGCCAGCAGTGAAGCAACCGGCCGAGAGACCCAGTACTTC
once	TRBD1	TRBV20-1	TRBJ2-6	CSANTGAGANVLAF	TGCAGTGCTAATACAGGGGCCGGGGCCAACGTCCTGGCTTTC
.	.	TRBV24-1	TRBJ1-4	CATCLSLPNEKLFF	TGTGCCACCTGCCTATCATTACCTAATGAAAAACTGTTTTTT
.	.	TRBV25-1	TRBJ2-6	CASSEWTVKRSGANVLTF	TGTGCCAGCAGTGAATGGACTGTCAAAAGATCTGGGGCCAACGTCCTGACTTTC
.	.	TRBV20-1	TRBJ1-2	CSASSWGDYGYTF	TGCAGTGCTTCCTCCTGGGGGGACTATGGCTACACCTTC
many	.	TRBV5-1	TRBJ1-1	CASSGGLVNTEAFF	TGCGCCAGCAGCGGGGGGTTGGTGAACACTGAAGCTTTCTTT
.	.	TRBV3-2	TRBJ2-5	CASSPLTGGETQYF	TGTGCCAGCAGCCCCTTGACAGGGGGAGAGACCCAGTACTTC
few	.	TRBV10-3	TRBJ2-5	CAISGLSGETQYF	TGTGCCATCAGTGGACTATCGGGAGAGACCCAGTACTTC
.	.	TRBV7-9	TRBJ1-2	CASSLVRAGGYTF	TGTGCCAGCAGCTTAGTTAGGGCTGGTGGCTACACCTTC
.	.	TRBV11-3	TRBJ1-2	CASSGQSGGYGYGYTF	TGTGCCAGCAGCGGACAAAGCGGGGGTTATGGGTATGGCTACACCTTC
.	.	TRBV15	TRBJ2-5	CATSRVGQYRETQYF	TGTGCCACCAGCAGAGTGGGGCAGTACCGAGAGACCCAGTACTTC
.	.	TRBV4-1	TRBJ1-2	CASSSKETGNYGYTF	TGCGCCAGCAGCAGTAAAGAGACCGGAAACTATGGCTACACCTTC
many	.	TRBV5-6	TRBJ2-2	CASSFRDLSFTGELFF	TGTGCCAGCAGCTTCCGGGACCTTTCATTTACCGGGGAGCTGTTTTTT
.	.	TRBV9	TRBJ1-2	CASSATTTGHGYTF	TGTGCCAGCAGCGCAACCACGACGGGGCACGGCTACACCTTC
few	.	TRBV11-2	TRBJ2-1	CASSSLSAVTEQFF	TGTGCCAGCAGCTCCCTGTCGGCGGTTACTGAGCAGTTCTTC
many	TRBD2	TRBV6-2/TRBV6-3	TRBJ2-5	CASTRLAGNQETQYF	TGTGCCAGCACCCGACTAGCGGGGAACCAAGAGACCCAGTACTTC
.	.	TRBV2	TRBJ1-2	CASSENSGENYGYTF	TGTGCCAGCAGCGAGAATAGCGGGGAAAACTATGGCTACACCTTC
many	.	TRBV13	TRBJ2-2	CASSSLSGELFF	TGTGCCAGCAGCTCCTTGTCCGGGGAGCTGTTTTTT
many	.	TRBV4-2	TRBJ1-6	CASSQYLYNSPLHF	TGTGCCAGCAGCCAATACCTCTATAATTCACCCCTCCACTTT
few	.	TRBV7-6	TRBJ1-4	CASSSPGTEKLFF	TGTGCCAGCAGCTCTCCCGGGACGGAAAAACTGTTTTTT
.	TRBD1	TRBV3-1	TRBJ2-7	CASSQRDRRYEQYF	TGTGCCAGCAGCCAGAGGGACAGGCGCTACGAGCAGTACTTC